The 12 T cell receptor beta chains listed next were all sequenced from one sample in a study of shared clonotypes between healthy human individuals. Produced via immunoSEQ multiplex PCR; TCRdb's table is partial and in-frame only. The sample includes some 2,100,000 clones, approximately 94% of them seen just once. Naive CD8 cells comprised CD45RO-negative, CCR7-positively selected cells, excluding terminally differentiated effector memory CD45RA+ cells. Specimen: naive CD8+ T cells from PBMCs. These receptors came from a man between 18 and 35 years old in good health. Some clones in this sample may be carry-over from other donors' samples.

This clone appeared once. The chain couples TRBV9 to TRBJ2-1; 7 bases line up with TRBD1. CDR1 is SGDLS, CDR2 YYNGEE, per germline. The CDR3 spans 14 residues. With 4 bases clipped from V and 5 bases from J, the junction kept 6 bases outside the gene matches. The CDR3 protein is CASSPWGQNNEQFF. The CDR3 DNA reads as TGTGCCAGCAGCCCCTGGGGACAGAACAATGAGCAGTTCTTC.

V usage is TRBV6-5 and J usage is TRBJ1-5, with D hard to call. The V gene lost 6 bases and the J gene lost 1 base, with 10 bases spanning the gap. Germline CDR1 reads MNHEY; CDR2 reads SVGAGI. The CDR3 consists of 14 residues. CDR3 nucleotide sequence: TGTGCCAGCAGCTACGATTTAAGCAATCAGCCCCAGCATTTT. Its translation: CASSYDLSNQPQHF.

As concerns this clone: The sample contains more than one DNA sequence encoding this CDR3. This chain links TRBV7-9 with TRBJ1-5; weak D call: TRBD1 (5 bases). V was trimmed by 5 bases and J by 3 bases, leaving 14 bases between them. Looked up from germline, CDR1 is SEHNR and CDR2 is FQNEAQ (reference sequence). This CDR3 is 15 amino acids long. The CDR3 is CASSPPGRINQPQHF. In DNA form, the CDR3 reads TGTGCCAGCAGCCCGCCAGGGCGGATCAATCAGCCCCAGCATTTT.

This clone was seen just once. Other DNA sequences in this sample translate to the same CDR3. The gene calls are TRBV30 and TRBJ1-1; D remains ambiguous. Germline values: CDR1 GTSNPN, CDR2 SVGIG (reference sequence). This CDR3 contains 12 residues. Trimming took 3 bases from V and 4 from J, leaving 9 bases between them. CDR3 in amino acids: CAWSGLGTEAFF. Here the CDR3 DNA reads TGTGCCTGGAGCGGATTGGGCACTGAAGCTTTCTTT.

The chain has TRBV10-2 and TRBJ2-7, with D perhaps being TRBD1 or TRBD2 (6 bases each). Per the germline V gene, CDR1 is WSHSY and CDR2 is SAAADI. This CDR3 has 13 residues. Trimming took 7 bases from V and 3 from J, leaving 13 bases between them. The CDR3 sequence is CASTPEGHYEQYF. In nucleotides, the CDR3 is TGCGCCAGCACCCCGGAGGGACACTACGAGCAGTACTTC.

For this clone: This sample also contains other DNA sequences that code for the same CDR3. The chain combines TRBV27 with TRBJ2-7; D perhaps matches TRBD2 (6 bases). CDR1 is MNHEY, CDR2 SMNVEV, per germline (reference sequence). The CDR3 length is 14 residues. V dropped 2 bases and J dropped 0 bases, with 8 bases sitting between them. DNA for the CDR3: TGTGCCAGCAGTTTAGGGCGGGGCTCCTACGAGCAGTACTTC. This codes for CASSLGRGSYEQYF.

As regards this clone: Other DNA sequences in the sample encode the same CDR3. The rearrangement joins TRBV2 to TRBJ2-7; D gene unclear. V was trimmed by 3 bases and J by 4 bases, leaving 7 bases between them. Germline V gives CDR1 SNHLY, CDR2 FYNNEI. CDR3 length: 12 residues. The CDR3 protein is CASSEGFYEQYF. CDR3 bases: TGTGCCAGCAGTGAGGGATTTTACGAGCAGTACTTC. The variable domain in full, completed from reference TRBV2 and TRBJ2-7, reads EPEVTQTPSHQVTQMGQEVILRCVPISNHLYFYWYRQILGQKVEFLVSFYNNEISEKSEIFDDQFSVERPDGSNFTLKIRSTKLEDSAMYFCASSEGFYEQYFGPGTRLTVT.

The V gene is TRBV7-9, the J gene TRBJ2-5; no clear D. The germline V gene encodes CDR1 SEHNR and CDR2 FQNEAQ (reference sequence). This CDR3 is built from 14 residues. The ends were cut back, 5 bases at V and 1 base at J, with 11 bases in the middle. The CDR3 reads CASSAVTLQETQYF. The CDR3 DNA reads as TGTGCCAGCAGCGCCGTAACTCTCCAAGAGACCCAGTACTTC.

V usage is TRBV7-2 and J usage is TRBJ2-7; D gene ambiguous. Germline lookup yields CDR1 SGHTA and CDR2 FQGNSA. V was trimmed by 3 bases and J by 1 base, leaving 7 bases between them. This CDR3 has 13 amino acids. CDR3 in DNA: TGTGCCAGCAGCTTTAGGCTTTCCTACGAGCAGTACTTC. This encodes CASSFRLSYEQYF.

This clone occurred a few times. The gene calls are TRBV2 and TRBJ1-1; D call uncertain. This CDR3 has 11 residues. V shed 10 bases and J shed 6 bases, with 12 bases lying between them. Looked up from germline, CDR1 is SNHLY and CDR2 is FYNNEI. The CDR3 sequence: CANANGPEAFF. The CDR3 DNA is TGTGCCAACGCAAATGGGCCTGAAGCTTTCTTT.

V and J are TRBV9 and TRBJ2-7, with TRBD2 identical over 7 bases. CDR3 size: 15 residues. CDR1 SGDLS and CDR2 YYNGEE come from the germline V gene. The V gene end was trimmed by 0 bases and the J gene end by 2 bases; junction bases not matched to a gene: 5. The CDR3 reads CASSVAPSGAYEQYF. The CDR3 DNA reads TGTGCCAGCAGCGTAGCTCCTAGCGGAGCCTACGAGCAGTACTTC.

The rearrangement uses TRBV14 and TRBJ2-7; 7 bases match TRBD2. V lost 3 bases and J lost 0; bases outside the gene matches: 5. Germline V CDR1 and CDR2: SGHDN, FVKESK. The CDR3 spans 15 residues. The CDR3 spells CASSQGLADSYEQYF. The CDR3 nucleotides are TGTGCCAGCAGCCAGGGGCTAGCGGACTCCTACGAGCAGTACTTC. Based on the CDR3 plus reference TRBV14 and TRBJ2-7, the full variable domain is EAGVTQFPSHSVIEKGQTVTLRCDPISGHDNLYWYRRVMGKEIKFLLHFVKESKQDESGMPNNRFLAERTGGTYSTLKVQPAELEDSGVYFCASSQGLADSYEQYFGPGTRLTVT.